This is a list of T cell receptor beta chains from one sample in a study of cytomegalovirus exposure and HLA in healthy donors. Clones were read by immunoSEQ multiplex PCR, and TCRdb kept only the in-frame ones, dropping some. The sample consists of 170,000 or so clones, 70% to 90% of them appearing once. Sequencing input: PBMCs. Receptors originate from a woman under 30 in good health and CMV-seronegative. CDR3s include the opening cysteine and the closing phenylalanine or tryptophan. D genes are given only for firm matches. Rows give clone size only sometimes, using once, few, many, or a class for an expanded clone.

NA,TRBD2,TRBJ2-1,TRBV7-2,TGTGCCAGCAGCTTAAGGCCTAGCGGGGGGTACAATGAGCAGTTCTTC,CASSLRPSGGYNEQFF
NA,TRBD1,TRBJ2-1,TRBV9,TGTGCCAGCAGCGTAGAAGTCGTGGGGACAGTAGAGAGCAATGAGCAGTTCTTC,CASSVEVVGTVESNEQFF
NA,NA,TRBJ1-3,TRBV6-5,TGTGCCAGCAGTTACAATCGGGGTACTGGAAACACCATATATTTT,CASSYNRGTGNTIYF
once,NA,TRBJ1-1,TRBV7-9,TGTGCCAGCAGCCCTATCTATATGGACACTGAAGCTTTCTTT,CASSPIYMDTEAFF
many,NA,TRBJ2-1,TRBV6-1,TGTGCCAGCAGGATGGAGATCTCCTACAATGAGCAGTTCTTC,CASRMEISYNEQFF
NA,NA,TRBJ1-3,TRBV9,TGTGCCAGCAGCGGTTGGGGGAGGGCCTCTGGAAACACCATATATTTT,CASSGWGRASGNTIYF
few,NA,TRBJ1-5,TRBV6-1,TGTGCCAGCAGTGAATTAGTGAGAGGTCAGCCCCAGCATTTT,CASSELVRGQPQHF
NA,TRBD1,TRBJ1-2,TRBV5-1,TGCGCCAGCAGCTTTGTTCAGACAGGGAGGATCTATGGCTACACCTTC,CASSFVQTGRIYGYTF
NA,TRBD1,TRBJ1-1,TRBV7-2,TGTGCCAGCAGCTTAGACAGGGGCCTAGCCGAAGCTTTCTTT,CASSLDRGLAEAFF
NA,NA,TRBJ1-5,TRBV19,TGTGCCAGTAGTATTATAGGGGGTGGTCAGCCCCAGCATTTT,CASSIIGGGQPQHF
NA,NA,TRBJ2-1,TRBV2,TGTGCCAGCAGGGACACCGGCGGCAATGAGCAGTTCTTC,CASRDTGGNEQFF
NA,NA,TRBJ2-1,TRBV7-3,TGTGCCAGCAGCTTAACTAGCATCGATGAGCAGTTCTTC,CASSLTSIDEQFF
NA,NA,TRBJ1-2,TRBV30,TGTGCTAAGGACGGGACTAGCTCTAACTATGGCTACACCTTC,CAKDGTSSNYGYTF
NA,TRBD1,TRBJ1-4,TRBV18,TGTGCCAGCTCACCACGGTCACAGGGGGGGACAACTAATGAAAAACTGTTTTTT,CASSPRSQGGTTNEKLFF
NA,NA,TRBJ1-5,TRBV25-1,TGTGCCAGCAGTGATATTCCGTTT,CASSDIPF
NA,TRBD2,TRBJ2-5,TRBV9,TGTGCCAGCAGCGTAGGTATTACTAGCGGACCCCAAGAGACCCAGTACTTC,CASSVGITSGPQETQYF